This T cell receptor beta chain was obtained from a study of monozygotic twins with inflammatory bowel disease. CDR3 length: 15 amino acids. In germline, CDR1 is KGHSH, CDR2 LQKENI. Template switching incorporated UMIs with a 6-nucleotide sample barcode. TCRdb reprocessed the 5' RACE reads and keeps a single row for each CDR3 protein, giving no DNA. This sample's table reports approximately 380,000 distinct CDR3 sequences. This clonotype was sampled from a human donor with ulcerative colitis or Crohn's disease, or a healthy co-twin of an affected twin (not recorded which). The chain combines TRBV18 with TRBJ1-6; TCRdb selects TRBD1, and the lack of DNA leaves this call unchecked. The sample was blood. CDR3 in amino acids: CASSPVRGNGSPLHF. The full variable domain, in which reference TRBV18 and TRBJ1-6 provide the parts outside the CDR3, is NAGVMQNPRHLVRRRGQEARLRCSPMKGHSHVYWYRQLPEEGLKFMVYLQKENIIDESGMPKERFSAEFPKEGPSILRIQQVVRGDSAAYFCASSPVRGNGSPLHFGNGTRLTVT.